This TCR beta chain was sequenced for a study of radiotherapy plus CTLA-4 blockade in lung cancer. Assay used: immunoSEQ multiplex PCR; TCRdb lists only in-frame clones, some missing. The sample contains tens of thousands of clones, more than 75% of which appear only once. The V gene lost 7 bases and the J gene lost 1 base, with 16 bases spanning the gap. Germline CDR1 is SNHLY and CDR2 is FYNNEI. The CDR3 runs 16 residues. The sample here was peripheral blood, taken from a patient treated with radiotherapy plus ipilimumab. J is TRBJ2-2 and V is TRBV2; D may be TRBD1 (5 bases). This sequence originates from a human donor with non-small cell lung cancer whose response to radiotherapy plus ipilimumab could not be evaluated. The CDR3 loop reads CASTYNSGQNTGELFF. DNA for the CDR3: TGTGCCAGCACCTATAATTCAGGACAGAACACCGGGGAGCTGTTTTTT.